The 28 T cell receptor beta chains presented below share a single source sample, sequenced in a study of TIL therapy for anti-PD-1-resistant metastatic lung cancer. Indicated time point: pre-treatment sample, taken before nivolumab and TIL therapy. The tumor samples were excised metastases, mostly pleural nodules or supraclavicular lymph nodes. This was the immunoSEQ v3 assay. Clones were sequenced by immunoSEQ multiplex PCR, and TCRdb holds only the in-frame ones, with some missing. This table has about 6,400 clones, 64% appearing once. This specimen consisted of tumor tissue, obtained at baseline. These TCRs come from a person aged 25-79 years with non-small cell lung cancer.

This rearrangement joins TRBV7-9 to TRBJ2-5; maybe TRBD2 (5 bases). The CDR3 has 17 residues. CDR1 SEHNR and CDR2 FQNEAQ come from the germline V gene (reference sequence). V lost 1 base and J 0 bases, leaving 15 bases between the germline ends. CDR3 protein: CASSLGEGSTNQETQYF. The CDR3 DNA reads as TGTGCCAGCAGCTTAGGTGAGGGAAGTACCAACCAAGAGACCCAGTACTTC.

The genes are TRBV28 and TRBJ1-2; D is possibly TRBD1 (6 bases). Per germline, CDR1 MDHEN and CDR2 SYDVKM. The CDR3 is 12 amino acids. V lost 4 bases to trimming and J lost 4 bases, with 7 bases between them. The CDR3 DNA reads TGTGCCAGCAGTTCAGGGGTCTATGGCTACACCTTC. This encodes CASSSGVYGYTF.

The CDR3 loop reads CAWEGTNEKLFF. The CDR3 nucleotides read TGTGCATGGGAGGGGACTAATGAAAAACTGTTTTTT. V gene TRBV5-8 combines with J gene TRBJ1-4, with a possible D match to TRBD1 (5 bases). Per the germline V gene, CDR1 is SGHTS and CDR2 is YDEGEE. There are 12 residues in the CDR3.

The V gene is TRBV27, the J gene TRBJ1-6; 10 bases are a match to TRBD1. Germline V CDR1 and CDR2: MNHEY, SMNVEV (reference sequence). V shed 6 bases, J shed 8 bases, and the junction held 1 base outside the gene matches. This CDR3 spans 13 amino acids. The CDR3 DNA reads TGTGCCAGCAGGACAGGGGGCCATTCACCCCTCCACTTT. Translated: CASRTGGHSPLHF.

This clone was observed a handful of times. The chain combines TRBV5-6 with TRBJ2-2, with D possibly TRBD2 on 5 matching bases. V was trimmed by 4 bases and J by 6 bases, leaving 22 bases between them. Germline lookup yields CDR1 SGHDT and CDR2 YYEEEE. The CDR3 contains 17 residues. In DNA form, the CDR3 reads TGTGCCAGCAGCCACCGAGGGTCTAGCATGGCCGCCGGGGAGCTGTTTTTT. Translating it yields CASSHRGSSMAAGELFF.

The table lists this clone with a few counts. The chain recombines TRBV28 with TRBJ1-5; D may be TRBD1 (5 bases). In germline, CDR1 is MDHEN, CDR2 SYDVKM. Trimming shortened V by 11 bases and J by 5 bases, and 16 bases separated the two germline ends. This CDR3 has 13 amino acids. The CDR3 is CACQGRADQPQHF. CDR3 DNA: TGTGCCTGCCAGGGCAGGGCCGATCAGCCCCAGCATTTT.

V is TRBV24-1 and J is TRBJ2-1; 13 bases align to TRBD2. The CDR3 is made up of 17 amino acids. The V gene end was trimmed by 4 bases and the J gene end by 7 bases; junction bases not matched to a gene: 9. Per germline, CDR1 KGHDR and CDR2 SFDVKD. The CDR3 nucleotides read TGTGCCACCAGTGACACCCATACTAGCGGGAGGGCTAATGAGCAGTTCTTC. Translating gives CATSDTHTSGRANEQFF.

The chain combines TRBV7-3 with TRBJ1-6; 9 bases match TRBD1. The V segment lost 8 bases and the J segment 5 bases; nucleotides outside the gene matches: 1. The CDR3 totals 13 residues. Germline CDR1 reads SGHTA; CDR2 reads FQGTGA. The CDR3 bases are TGTGCCAGCGGGACAGGGAATAATTCACCCCTCCACTTT. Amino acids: CASGTGNNSPLHF.

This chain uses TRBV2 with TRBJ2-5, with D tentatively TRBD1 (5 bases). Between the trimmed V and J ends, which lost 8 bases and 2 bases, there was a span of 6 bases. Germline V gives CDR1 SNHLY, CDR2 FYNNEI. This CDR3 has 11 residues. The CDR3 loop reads CASHRQETQYF. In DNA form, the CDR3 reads TGTGCCAGCCACAGGCAAGAGACCCAGTACTTC.

The CDR3 region is CASSQEVRRYNEQFF. The CDR3 bases are TGTGCCAGCAGCCAAGAGGTCAGGCGGTACAATGAGCAGTTCTTC. The V call is TRBV3-1 (or the pseudogene TRBV3-2), the J call TRBJ2-1; unclear D gene. In germline, CDR1 is LGHDT, CDR2 YNNKEL (reference sequence). The CDR3 contains 15 residues. Trimming pared 0 bases from V and 4 bases from J, leaving 10 bases between.

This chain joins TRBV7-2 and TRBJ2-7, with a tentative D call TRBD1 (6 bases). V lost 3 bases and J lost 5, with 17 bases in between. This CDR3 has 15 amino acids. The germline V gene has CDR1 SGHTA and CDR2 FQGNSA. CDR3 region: CASSFYQGSMDEQYF. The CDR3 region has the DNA TGTGCCAGCAGCTTCTATCAGGGGTCGATGGACGAGCAGTACTTC.

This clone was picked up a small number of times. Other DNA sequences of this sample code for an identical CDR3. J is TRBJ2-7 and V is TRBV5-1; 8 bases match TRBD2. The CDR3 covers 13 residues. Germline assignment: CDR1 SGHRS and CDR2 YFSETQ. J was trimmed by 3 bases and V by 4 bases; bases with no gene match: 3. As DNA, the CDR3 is TGCGCCAGCAGCCCGGGACTAGACTACGAGCAGTACTTC. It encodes CASSPGLDYEQYF.

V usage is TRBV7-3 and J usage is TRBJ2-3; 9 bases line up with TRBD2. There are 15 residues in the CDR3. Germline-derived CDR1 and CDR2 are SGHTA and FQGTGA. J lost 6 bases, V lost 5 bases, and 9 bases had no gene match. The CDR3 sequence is CASSIRAGGGDTQYF. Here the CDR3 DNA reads TGTGCCAGCAGCATCAGGGCGGGAGGGGGCGATACGCAGTATTTT.

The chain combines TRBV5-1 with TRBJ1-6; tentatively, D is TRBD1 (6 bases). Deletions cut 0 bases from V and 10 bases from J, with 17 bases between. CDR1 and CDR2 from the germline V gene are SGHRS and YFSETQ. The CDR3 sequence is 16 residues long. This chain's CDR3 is CASSLARGRGESPLHF. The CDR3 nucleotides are TGCGCCAGCAGCTTGGCCCGGGGCAGGGGAGAGTCACCCCTCCACTTT.

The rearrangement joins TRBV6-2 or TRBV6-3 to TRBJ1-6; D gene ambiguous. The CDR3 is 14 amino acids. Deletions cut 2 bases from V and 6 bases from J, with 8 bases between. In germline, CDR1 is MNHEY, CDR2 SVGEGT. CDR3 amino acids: CASSYDGSNSPLHF. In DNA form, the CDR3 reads TGTGCCAGCAGTTACGACGGCAGTAATTCACCCCTCCACTTT.

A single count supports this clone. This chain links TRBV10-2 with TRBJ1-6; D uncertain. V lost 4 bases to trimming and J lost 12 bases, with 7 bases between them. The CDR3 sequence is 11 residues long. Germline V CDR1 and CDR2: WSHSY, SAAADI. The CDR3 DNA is TGCGCCAGCAGTGCGACGGGACCCCTCCACTTT. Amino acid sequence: CASSATGPLHF.

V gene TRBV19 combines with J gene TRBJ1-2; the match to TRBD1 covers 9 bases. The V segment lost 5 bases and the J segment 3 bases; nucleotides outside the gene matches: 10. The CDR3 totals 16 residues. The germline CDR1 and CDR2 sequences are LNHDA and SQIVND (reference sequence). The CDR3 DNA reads TGTGCCAGTAGTGGACCTTACAGGGGGCGAGACTATGGCTACACCTTC. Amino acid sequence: CASSGPYRGRDYGYTF. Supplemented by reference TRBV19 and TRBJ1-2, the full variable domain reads DGGITQSPKYLFRKEGQNVTLSCEQNLNHDAMYWYRQDPGQGLRLIYYSQIVNDFQKGDIAEGYSVSREKKESFPLTVTSAQKNPTAFYLCASSGPYRGRDYGYTFGSGTRLTVV.

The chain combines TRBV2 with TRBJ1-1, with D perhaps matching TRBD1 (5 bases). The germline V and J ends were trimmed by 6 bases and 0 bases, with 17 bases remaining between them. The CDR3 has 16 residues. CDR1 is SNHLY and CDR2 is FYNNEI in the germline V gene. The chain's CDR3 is CASSPQAGLLNTEAFF. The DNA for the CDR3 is TGTGCCAGCAGCCCCCAGGCAGGGCTCCTGAACACTGAAGCTTTCTTT.

CDR3 nucleotide sequence: TGTGCCAGCAGTTTCCTAACAAACTCCTACGAGCAGTACTTC. This sequence encodes CASSFLTNSYEQYF. The chain links TRBV28 to TRBJ2-7; D is uncertain. Germline CDR1 and CDR2: MDHEN and SYDVKM. Trimming took off 3 bases at V and 0 bases at J, with 9 bases between the two ends. The CDR3 is 14 amino acids.

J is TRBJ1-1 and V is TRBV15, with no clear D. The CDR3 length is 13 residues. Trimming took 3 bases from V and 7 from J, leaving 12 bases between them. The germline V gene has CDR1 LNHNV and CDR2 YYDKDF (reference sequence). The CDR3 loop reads CATSRSGRYEAFF. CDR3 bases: TGTGCCACCAGCAGGTCAGGACGTTATGAAGCTTTCTTT.

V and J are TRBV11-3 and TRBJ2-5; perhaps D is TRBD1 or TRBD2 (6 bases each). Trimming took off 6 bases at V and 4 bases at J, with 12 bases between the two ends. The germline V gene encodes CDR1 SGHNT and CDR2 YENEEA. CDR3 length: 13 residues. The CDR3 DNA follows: TGTGCCAGCAGGGGGGGACAAGGAGAGACCCAGTACTTC. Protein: CASRGGQGETQYF.

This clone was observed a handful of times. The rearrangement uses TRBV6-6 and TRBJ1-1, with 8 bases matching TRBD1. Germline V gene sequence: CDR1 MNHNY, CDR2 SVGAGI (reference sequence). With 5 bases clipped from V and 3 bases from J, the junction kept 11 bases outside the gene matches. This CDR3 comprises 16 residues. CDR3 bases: TGTGCCAGCAGTAATGGACAGGGCTACATGGACACTGAAGCTTTCTTT. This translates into CASSNGQGYMDTEAFF.

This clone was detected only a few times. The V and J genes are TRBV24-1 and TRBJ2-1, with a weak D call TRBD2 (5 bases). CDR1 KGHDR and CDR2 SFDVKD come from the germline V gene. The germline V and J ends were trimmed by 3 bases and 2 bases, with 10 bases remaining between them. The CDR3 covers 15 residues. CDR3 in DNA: TGTGCCACCAGTGATCGGCGGGTGGCCTACAATGAGCAGTTCTTC. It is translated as CATSDRRVAYNEQFF.

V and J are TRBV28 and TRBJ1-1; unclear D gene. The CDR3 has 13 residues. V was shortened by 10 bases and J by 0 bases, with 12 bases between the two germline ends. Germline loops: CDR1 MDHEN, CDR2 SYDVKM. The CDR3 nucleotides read TGTGCCACCAGGTGGGGTCTGAACACTGAAGCTTTCTTT. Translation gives CATRWGLNTEAFF.

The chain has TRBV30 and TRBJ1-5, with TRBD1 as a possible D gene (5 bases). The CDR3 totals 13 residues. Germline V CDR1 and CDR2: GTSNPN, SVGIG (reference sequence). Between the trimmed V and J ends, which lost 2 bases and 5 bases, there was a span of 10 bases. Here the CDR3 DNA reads TGTGCCTGGAGTTGGGGGGGTGATCAGCCCCAGCATTTT. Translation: CAWSWGGDQPQHF.

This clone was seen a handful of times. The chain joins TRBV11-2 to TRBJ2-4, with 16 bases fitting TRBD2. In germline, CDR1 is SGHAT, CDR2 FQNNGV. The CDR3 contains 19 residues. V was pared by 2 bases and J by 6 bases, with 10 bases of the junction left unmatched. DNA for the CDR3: TGTGCCAGCAGCTTACTACCTGGGACTAGCGGGAGGGAAGGAAACATTCAGTACTTC. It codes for CASSLLPGTSGREGNIQYF.

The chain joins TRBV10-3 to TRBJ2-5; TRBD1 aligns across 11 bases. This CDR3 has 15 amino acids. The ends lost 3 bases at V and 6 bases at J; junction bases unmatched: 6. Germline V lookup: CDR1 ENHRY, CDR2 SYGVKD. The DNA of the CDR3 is TGTGCCATCAGTGACCGGGACAGGGGGTTTCAGACCCAGTACTTC. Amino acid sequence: CAISDRDRGFQTQYF.

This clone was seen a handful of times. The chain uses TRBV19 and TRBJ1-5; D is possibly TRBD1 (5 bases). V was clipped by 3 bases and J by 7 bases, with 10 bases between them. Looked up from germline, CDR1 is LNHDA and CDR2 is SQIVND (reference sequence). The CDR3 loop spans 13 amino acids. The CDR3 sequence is CASSMSRDQPQHF. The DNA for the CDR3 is TGTGCCAGTAGTATGTCCAGGGACCAGCCCCAGCATTTT.